These 11 T cell receptor beta chains were all obtained from the same sample, sequenced in a study of T-cell memory formation after mild COVID-19. TCRdb fed the 5' RACE reads into MiXCR, producing one record per CDR3 protein. The table lists around 30,000 distinct CDR3 sequences, around 12% of them singletons. Sequencing input: PBMCs or a T cell subset sorted from them (not recorded which). Receptors originate from an adult woman who had mild COVID-19 (a few samples of this study predate the infection). Cell type and time point are not known.

This clonotype appeared many times. V usage is TRBV6-2 or TRBV6-3 and J usage is TRBJ2-1; D uncertain. Germline values: CDR1 MNHEY, CDR2 SVGEGT. CDR3 length equals 14 residues. V was cut by 8 bases and J by 2 bases, with 13 bases left in between. As DNA, the CDR3 is TGTGCCAGCTTCAAAGGATCCACCTACAATGAGCAGTTCTTC. It specifies CASFKGSTYNEQFF.

This clonotype was observed at least ten times. J is TRBJ1-1 and V is TRBV7-8, with TRBD1 matching over 7 bases. Trimming removed 3 bases from V and 11 bases from J; junction bases left unmatched: 9. This CDR3 contains 13 residues. CDR1 and CDR2 (germline): SGHVS, FQNEAQ. CDR3 bases: TGTGCCAGCAGCTTCGATGTGACAGGGAGGGCTTTCTTT. Its protein is CASSFDVTGRAFF.

This clonotype has a count of ten or more. This sequence joins TRBV30 and TRBJ1-5; 9 bases agree with TRBD1. CDR3 length equals 15 residues. The trim removed 4 bases at V and 6 bases at J, leaving 10 bases unmatched. Germline CDR1 and CDR2: GTSNPN and SVGIG (reference sequence). The CDR3 DNA is TGTGCCTGGACTCATACCGGGACAGGGAGTCAGCCCCAGCATTTT. Its translation: CAWTHTGTGSQPQHF.

This clonotype was recorded at least ten times. The V call is TRBV3-1, the J call TRBJ2-3; TRBD1 aligns across 8 bases. Germline lookup yields CDR1 LGHDT and CDR2 YNNKEL (reference sequence). This CDR3 contains 16 residues. V dropped 6 bases and J dropped 1; count of bases not matched to a gene: 9. The CDR3 sequence: CASRPTGGRGTDTQYF. CDR3 bases: TGTGCCAGCAGACCTACAGGGGGACGGGGCACAGATACGCAGTATTTT.

This clonotype was recorded many times. V is TRBV23-1 and J is TRBJ2-1; 10 bases match TRBD1. TRBV23-1 is reported as an ORF; its role is uncertain. After removal of 0 bases from V and 6 bases from J, the junction contained 11 bases not matched to a gene. This CDR3 comprises 18 residues. CDR3 sequence: CASSQSPPSGTGVNEQFF. The CDR3 region has the DNA TGCGCCAGCAGTCAATCGCCGCCCTCCGGGACAGGGGTCAATGAGCAGTTCTTC.

This clonotype showed up many times. This chain joins TRBV7-8 and TRBJ1-2; D perhaps matches TRBD1 (5 bases). CDR1 is SGHVS and CDR2 is FQNEAQ in the germline V gene. CDR3 length: 14 residues. V shed 1 base and J shed 6 bases, with 12 bases lying between them. Here the CDR3 DNA reads TGTGCCAGCAGCTTAGTTGAGGGGCGCGATGGCTACACCTTC. It encodes CASSLVEGRDGYTF.

This clonotype turned up a few times. The genes are TRBV30 and TRBJ2-7; D is ambiguous. Per the germline V gene, CDR1 is GTSNPN and CDR2 is SVGIG (reference sequence). Trimming stripped 0 bases from V and 1 base from J, with 10 bases between. This CDR3 comprises 14 residues. The CDR3 protein is CAWSVGPLSYEQYF. The CDR3 DNA reads as TGTGCCTGGAGTGTAGGCCCCCTATCCTACGAGCAGTACTTC.

This clonotype was observed at least ten times. The chain employs TRBV7-6 and TRBJ2-3; no reliable D call. Germline CDR1 SGHVS, CDR2 FNYEAQ. The CDR3 has 15 amino acids. Trimming stripped 5 bases from V and 0 bases from J, with 12 bases between. As DNA, the CDR3 is TGTGCCAGCAGCCCCGGGCATTCTAGCACAGATACGCAGTATTTT. This translates into CASSPGHSSTDTQYF.

The rearrangement joins TRBV7-6 to TRBJ2-6; 8 bases map to TRBD2. The CDR3 totals 17 residues. CDR1 is SGHVS and CDR2 is FNYEAQ in the germline V gene. V trimming: 4 bases; J trimming: 0 bases; junction bases outside the gene matches: 5. CDR3 in amino acids: CASSSGGGSSGANVLTF. CDR3 coding DNA: TGTGCCAGCAGCTCCGGGGGGGGCTCCTCTGGGGCCAACGTCCTGACTTTC.

The chain recombines TRBV24-1 with TRBJ2-1, with 7 bases lining up with TRBD1. The CDR3 loop spans 15 amino acids. J lost 6 bases, V lost 4 bases, and 8 bases had no gene match. The germline V gene has CDR1 KGHDR and CDR2 SFDVKD. CDR3 region: CATSDPGQLSNEQFF. The CDR3 DNA follows: TGTGCCACCAGTGACCCGGGACAGCTATCCAATGAGCAGTTCTTC.

In this sample, this clonotype turned up many times. The chain recombines TRBV5-4 with TRBJ2-7; maybe TRBD1 (6 bases). The CDR3 has 15 residues. Between the trimmed V and J ends, which lost 0 bases and 5 bases, there was a span of 15 bases. Looked up from germline, CDR1 is SGHNT and CDR2 is YYREEE (reference sequence). The CDR3 loop is CASSLETGFIDEQYF. CDR3 nucleotide sequence: TGTGCCAGCAGCTTGGAGACAGGTTTCATCGACGAGCAGTACTTC.